The source of this TCR beta chain is a study of cytomegalovirus exposure and HLA in healthy donors (TCRdb year 2017). General notes on the study: An earlier analysis of several hundred of the donors reported roughly 300 Gb of sequence data and approximately 110 million unique TCR beta sequences from roughly 200 million T cells. Of the roughly 410 genotyped donors, roughly 76% were placed in the genetic ancestry cluster associated with self-reported Caucasian donors. To decide whether each TCR beta V gene segment behaved as functional or pseudogenic, an earlier analysis of fewer than 750 of the donors relied on high-throughput TCR beta sequencing. HLA typing covered class I and class II loci at four-digit resolution. About five DR-DQ haplotypes were treated as single units for association and clustering because of strong linkage in the cohort. To study patterns of TCR occurrence, a later analysis re-analyzed previously published TCR beta repertoires from 500 to 850 donors and added high-resolution HLA genotyping. Rather than drawing on any new phenotypic data, the later analysis identified candidate immune exposures from TCR beta sequences and the way those sequences occurred across donors. A later genetic analysis took genome-wide SNP genotypes for 398 of the 666 donors and used that subset as a discovery cohort. Using immunosequencing, the study profiled T cell repertoires from fewer than 700 subjects and related those repertoires to cytomegalovirus serostatus. The aim of the study was to test whether cataloging public T cell receptors could identify signatures of past pathogen exposure. All discovery cohort repertoires had been generated using a single sequencing platform. High-throughput TCR immunosequencing, statistical association of individual TCRs with disease status, and machine learning were combined to predict cytomegalovirus infection status. Donor age, sex, ethnicity and CMV serostatus were compiled alongside the repertoire data. Along with the roughly 670-subject first cohort, a separate validation cohort of around 110 different subjects was used. Among approximately 370 genotyped donors of the cohort, an average of roughly 230,000 unique TCR beta nucleotide sequences was sequenced per donor, of which roughly 17% were non-productive. Typing coverage varied by locus: roughly 629-630 donors for A, B, C, DRB1 and DQB1; approximately 500 for DQA1; more than 600 for DPA1; approximately 490 for DPB1. Roughly 320 gigabases of sequencing data and approximately 92 million unique TCR sequences made up an early release that covered approximately 620 HLA-typed donors.

With respect to this clone: This receptor's antigen is unknown. Within one base of it there is no much larger clone, and no base qualities were kept.

The cohort consisted of 600 or so healthy bone marrow donors. All cohort members were sampled while nominally healthy, although unrecorded immune exposures were likely present. The donor tested CMV seronegative, placing the donor among the 352 seronegative members of the cohort. A peripheral blood sample was collected from each donor, and TCR beta sequencing was performed on peripheral blood mononuclear cells. Genomic DNA was extracted from the blood cell samples with the Qiagen DNeasy Blood Extraction Kit. General study outcomes and caveats: Across donors, most TCR sequences were observed very rarely, whereas some public TCRs were present in many individuals. Because counts were too low, some 17 rarely observed V segments, including chromosome 9 orphons, were left out of the earlier analysis of about 620 of the donors. In a later genetic analysis, fewer N-insertions in productive TCRs were reported among donors in an Asian-associated ancestry cluster than the approximately 670-donor mean. In this cohort, only TCR beta chains were sequenced, and detectable features were limited by the absence of alpha or paired-chain data. Because HLA typing was missing for some donors at each locus, association tests included only the typed subset. An earlier analysis of 587 of the donors showed that most TCR beta V segments appeared in productive rearrangements either about 87% or about 30% of the time, which broadly matched IMGT annotations. A later analysis associated 15,000 or so TCR beta sequences with specific HLA alleles at a false discovery rate of 0.05. Linkage disequilibrium might explain the correlated functional status among segregating V segments, but an unknown experimental factor could not be ruled out. A cluster of highly shared sequence variants was judged likely to be a technical artifact of the sequencing pipeline. In a later analysis, most CMV-associated TCR beta chains were found to appear HLA-restricted, with HLA associations seemingly driven largely by CMV exposure. The study listed 164 TCR beta chains as associated with cytomegalovirus. A later analysis found that HLA-associated TCR beta chains were more clonally expanded and had lower generation probabilities than equally common non-associated chains. CMV serostatus was the only immune exposure information available for the cohort. According to a later analysis, TCR association rates differed among HLA loci, with DRB1 alleles showing the most associated TCRs and HLA-C alleles showing the fewest. Several of the top co-occurrence clusters appeared to be linked to parvovirus B19, influenza, CMV and Epstein-Barr virus, according to a later analysis. Roughly uniform sequencing depth across donors was assumed in presence/absence analyses, although this assumption may not hold. An association between a missense DCLRE1C variant and V-gene and J-gene trimming of TCR beta chains was found in a later genetic analysis and replicated in an independent cohort. In vitro tests confirmed that three of the cytomegalovirus-associated TCR beta chains recognize cytomegalovirus antigens. A further reported finding was that TCR beta sequences accurately predicted the HLA-A and HLA-B alleles for most subjects in the first cohort. When HLA alleles, especially DR and DQ, strongly co-occurred, TCR associations were difficult to assign to individual alleles. The classifier was reported to diagnose cytomegalovirus status with high specificity and sensitivity in both the original cohort and the validation cohort. According to the authors, the approach could potentially be generalized to other disease states and immunological phenotypes.

Library preparation used the immunoSEQ multiplex PCR assay. A mixture of 60 forward primers for TCR Vbeta segments and 13 reverse primers for TCR Jbeta segments was used in the multiplex PCR. A multiplex PCR assay on genomic DNA amplified the CDR3 region of rearranged TCR beta genes. The amplified TCR beta libraries were sequenced on the Illumina HiSeq System as 87-base-pair reads. On the authors' methods: Across the 700 or so repertoires, a later analysis counted around 80 million unique TCR beta chains, 9.5 million to 12 million of which were shared by at least two donors. Raw reads were error-corrected and collapsed into unique sequences by a nearest-neighbor algorithm in which closely related sequences were merged to remove PCR and sequencing errors. To assign V, D and J gene segments, CDR3 sequences were aligned to IMGT reference sequences. Each retained sequence needed at least a six-nucleotide match to both a V gene segment and a J gene segment. A rearrangement was called productive if the CDR3 had no stop codons and remained in frame with V and J, and every other rearrangement was called non-productive. CDR3 was defined by IMGT convention, running from the second conserved V-encoded cysteine to the conserved J-encoded phenylalanine. In an earlier analysis of roughly 610 of the donors, sequences lacking an unambiguous match to a single V gene segment were excluded. An earlier analysis of approximately 590 of the donors classified V segments as functional when productive rearrangements were above 56.7% and as segregating when the standard deviation between donors was above 5%. A statistical classification framework was developed to diagnose cytomegalovirus status using the catalog of TCR beta chain sequences. In a later analysis, TCR nucleotide sequences were compared against IMGT/GENE-DB human TR gene sequences so that V and J genes could be assigned. A later analysis assigned CDR3 sequences and most-parsimonious VDJ recombination scenarios with the TCRdist pipeline. In a later analysis, each TCR beta chain was defined by its CDR3 amino acid sequence together with its V-gene family, and reads without a unique V-gene family were excluded. In a later analysis, 500 to 650 highly shared, low-generation-probability nucleotide sequences were removed to address suspected cross-contamination and a sequencing artifact. In a later analysis, a clonal expansion index was calculated for each public chain from normalized within-repertoire ranks of inferred template counts. In a later analysis, generation probabilities were computed with a VDJ recombination model fitted to out-of-frame rearrangements, and the resulting probabilities were checked against IGoR. In a later analysis, hypergeometric tests were used to score TCR-TCR, TCR-HLA and TCR-CMV co-occurrence, with a repertoire-size bias correction applied to TCR pairs. False discovery rates were estimated in a later analysis by permuting HLA or CMV assignments 20 times. In a later analysis, co-occurring TCRs were grouped using DBSCAN, with TCRdist sequence similarity added in when clustering inside HLA-allele-positive subsets. Repertoires with fewer than 30,000 or more than 120,000 public chains, plus five repertoires with anomalous nucleotide sharing, were excluded from co-occurrence clustering. What TCRdb holds here is the immuneACCESS table cut down to in-frame rearrangements. Part of the clones is not present; checked against another copy, under half of the missing clones reflect an unresolved V gene, and the others are unexplained. The DNA was the basis for D and trimming; V, J and clone size are from that table. The sample includes 100,000 to 150,000 clones, with around 82% observed a single time. Of the sample, 1.5% to 2% falls within the top ten clones.

The specimen was PBMCs. The receptor's source is a boy younger than 18 in good health and CMV-seronegative.

CDR3 loop: CASSLAGQGVGYTF. The DNA reads TGTGCCAGCAGCTTGGCGGGGCAGGGGGTCGGCTACACCTTC. The sequence joins TRBV5-6 to TRBJ1-2, with 7 bases in between that match TRBD1. From V the trimming removes 0 bases and from J it removes 8 bases, while the gene matches leave 7 bases of the junction unaccounted for. Spanning cysteine to phenylalanine, the CDR3 consists of 14 amino acids. Only the CDR3 region is kept as DNA, spanning 42 bases read in frame from base 1. Via the germline V gene, CDR1 is SGHDT and CDR2 YYEEEE.